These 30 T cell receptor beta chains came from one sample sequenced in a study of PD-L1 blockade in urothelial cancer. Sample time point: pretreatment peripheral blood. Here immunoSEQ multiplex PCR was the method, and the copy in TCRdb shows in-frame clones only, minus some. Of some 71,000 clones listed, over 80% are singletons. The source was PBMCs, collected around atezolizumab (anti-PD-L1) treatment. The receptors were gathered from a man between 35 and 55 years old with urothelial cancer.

This CDR3 is CAISAEVDTQYF. In DNA form, the CDR3 reads TGTGCCATCAGCGCCGAGGTAGATACGCAGTATTTT. V usage is TRBV10-3 and J usage is TRBJ2-3; no definite D call. Trimming removed 6 bases from V and 5 bases from J, with 9 bases in between. This CDR3 comprises 12 residues. The germline CDR1 and CDR2 sequences are ENHRY and SYGVKD.

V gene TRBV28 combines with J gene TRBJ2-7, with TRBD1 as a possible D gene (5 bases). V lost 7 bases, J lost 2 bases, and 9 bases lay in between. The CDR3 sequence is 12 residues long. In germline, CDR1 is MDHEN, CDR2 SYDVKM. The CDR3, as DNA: TGTGCCAGCAACGACAGCCCCTACGAGCAGTACTTC. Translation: CASNDSPYEQYF.

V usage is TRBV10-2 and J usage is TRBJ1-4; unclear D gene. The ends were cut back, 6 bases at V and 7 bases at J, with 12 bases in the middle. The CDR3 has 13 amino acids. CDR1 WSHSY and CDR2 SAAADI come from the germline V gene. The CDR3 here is CASSTVESEKLFF. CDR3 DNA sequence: TGCGCCAGCAGCACAGTGGAATCTGAAAAACTGTTTTTT.

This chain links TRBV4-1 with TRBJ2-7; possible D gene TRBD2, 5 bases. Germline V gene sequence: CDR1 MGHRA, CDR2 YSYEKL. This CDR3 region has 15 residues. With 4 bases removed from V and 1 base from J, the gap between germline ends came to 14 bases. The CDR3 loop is CASSREPDLSYEQYF. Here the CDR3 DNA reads TGCGCCAGCAGCCGGGAGCCGGACTTATCCTACGAGCAGTACTTC.

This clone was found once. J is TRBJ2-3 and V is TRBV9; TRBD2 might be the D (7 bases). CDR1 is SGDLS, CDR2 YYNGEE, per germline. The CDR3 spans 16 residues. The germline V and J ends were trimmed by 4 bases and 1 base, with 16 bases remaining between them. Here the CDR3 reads CASSPGGGGGTDTQYF. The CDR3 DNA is TGTGCCAGCAGCCCCGGGGGAGGGGGGGGCACAGATACGCAGTATTTT.

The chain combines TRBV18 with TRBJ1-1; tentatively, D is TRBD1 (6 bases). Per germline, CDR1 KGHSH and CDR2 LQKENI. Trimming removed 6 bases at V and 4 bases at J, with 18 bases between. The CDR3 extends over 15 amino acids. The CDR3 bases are TGTGCCAGCTCCCAAGGGATCGGGGGGGCCACTGAAGCTTTCTTT. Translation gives CASSQGIGGATEAFF.

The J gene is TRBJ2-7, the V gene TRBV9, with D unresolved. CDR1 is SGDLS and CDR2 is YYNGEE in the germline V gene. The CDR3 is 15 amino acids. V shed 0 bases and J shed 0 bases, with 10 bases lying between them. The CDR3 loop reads CASSVGSDHSYEQYF. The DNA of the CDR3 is TGTGCCAGCAGCGTAGGAAGCGACCACTCCTACGAGCAGTACTTC.

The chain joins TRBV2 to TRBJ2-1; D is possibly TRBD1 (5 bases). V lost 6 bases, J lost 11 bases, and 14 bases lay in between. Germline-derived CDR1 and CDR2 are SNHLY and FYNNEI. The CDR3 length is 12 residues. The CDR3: CASSREGYQQFF. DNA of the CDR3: TGTGCCAGCAGCAGGGAAGGGTATCAGCAGTTCTTC.

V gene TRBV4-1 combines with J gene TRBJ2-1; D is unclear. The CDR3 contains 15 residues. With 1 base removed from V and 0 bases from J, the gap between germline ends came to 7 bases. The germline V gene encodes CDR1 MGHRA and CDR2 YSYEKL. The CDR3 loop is CASSQVWSSYNEQFF. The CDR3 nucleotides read TGCGCCAGCAGCCAAGTATGGAGCTCCTACAATGAGCAGTTCTTC.

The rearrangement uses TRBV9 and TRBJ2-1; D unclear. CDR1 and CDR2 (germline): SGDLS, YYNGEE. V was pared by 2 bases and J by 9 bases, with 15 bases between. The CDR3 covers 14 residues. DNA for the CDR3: TGTGCCAGCAGCGTCGTCTCTACCGTTGGTGAGCAGTTCTTC. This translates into CASSVVSTVGEQFF.

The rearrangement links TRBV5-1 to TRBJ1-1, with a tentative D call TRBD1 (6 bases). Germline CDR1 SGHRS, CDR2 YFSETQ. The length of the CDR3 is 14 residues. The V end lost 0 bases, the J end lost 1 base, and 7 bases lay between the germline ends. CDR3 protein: CASSLDRANTEAFF. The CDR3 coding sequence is TGCGCCAGCAGCTTGGACAGGGCGAACACTGAAGCTTTCTTT.

CDR3 sequence reads: CASFSPGGGELFF. In nucleotides, the CDR3 is TGTGCCAGCTTCTCCCCAGGGGGCGGGGAGCTGTTTTTT. The chain joins TRBV7-9 to TRBJ2-2, with TRBD1 identical over 7 bases. The CDR3 totals 13 residues. Trimming took 8 bases from V and 7 from J; bases not matched to a gene: 7. Germline V gives CDR1 SEHNR, CDR2 FQNEAQ (reference sequence).

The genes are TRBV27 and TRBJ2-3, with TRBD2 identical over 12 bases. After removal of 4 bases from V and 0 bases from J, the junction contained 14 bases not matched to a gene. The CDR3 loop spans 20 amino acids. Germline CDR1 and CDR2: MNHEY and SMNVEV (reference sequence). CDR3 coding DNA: TGTGCCAGCAGTTCGCCTAGCGGGAGGGGAGAAACCACTAGCACAGATACGCAGTATTTT. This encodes CASSSPSGRGETTSTDTQYF.

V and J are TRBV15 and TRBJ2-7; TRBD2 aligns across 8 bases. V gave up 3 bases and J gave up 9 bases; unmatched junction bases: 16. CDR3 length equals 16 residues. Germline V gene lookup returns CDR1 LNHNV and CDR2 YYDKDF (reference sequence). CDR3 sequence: CATSSNVAGIPRGQYF. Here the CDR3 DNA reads TGTGCCACCAGCAGTAATGTAGCGGGGATCCCTCGCGGGCAGTACTTC.

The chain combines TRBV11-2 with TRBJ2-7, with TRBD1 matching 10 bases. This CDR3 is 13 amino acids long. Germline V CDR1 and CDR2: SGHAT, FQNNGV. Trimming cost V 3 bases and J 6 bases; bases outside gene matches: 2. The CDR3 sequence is CASSLGQGIEQYF. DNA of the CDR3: TGTGCCAGCAGCTTGGGACAGGGGATCGAGCAGTACTTC.

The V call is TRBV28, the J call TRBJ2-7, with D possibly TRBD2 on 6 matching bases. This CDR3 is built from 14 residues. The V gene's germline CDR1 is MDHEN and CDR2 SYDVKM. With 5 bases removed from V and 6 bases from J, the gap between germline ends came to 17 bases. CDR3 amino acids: CASSLSTSTGEQYF. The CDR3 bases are TGTGCCAGCAGTCTCTCGACTAGTACGGGCGAGCAGTACTTC.

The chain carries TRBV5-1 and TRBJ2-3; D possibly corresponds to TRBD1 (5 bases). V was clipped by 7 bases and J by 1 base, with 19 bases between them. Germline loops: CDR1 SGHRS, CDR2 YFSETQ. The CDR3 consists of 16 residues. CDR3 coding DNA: TGCGCCAGCTTCCCTCAGGGTGCTTCAGGCACAGATACGCAGTATTTT. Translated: CASFPQGASGTDTQYF. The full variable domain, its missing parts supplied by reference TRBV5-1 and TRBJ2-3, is KAGVTQTPRYLIKTRGQQVTLSCSPISGHRSVSWYQQTPGQGLQFLFEYFSETQRNKGNFPGRFSGRQFSNSRSEMNVSTLELGDSALYLCASFPQGASGTDTQYFGPGTRLTVL.

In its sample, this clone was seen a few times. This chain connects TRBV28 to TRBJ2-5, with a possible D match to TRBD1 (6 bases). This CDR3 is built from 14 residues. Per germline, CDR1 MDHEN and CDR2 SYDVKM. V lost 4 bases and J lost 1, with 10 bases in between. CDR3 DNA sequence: TGTGCCAGCAGTTCTGCAGGGGCCCAAGAGACCCAGTACTTC. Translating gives CASSSAGAQETQYF.

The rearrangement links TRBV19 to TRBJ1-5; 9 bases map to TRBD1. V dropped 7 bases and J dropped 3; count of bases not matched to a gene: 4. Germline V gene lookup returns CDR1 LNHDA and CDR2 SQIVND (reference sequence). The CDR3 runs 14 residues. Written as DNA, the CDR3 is TGTGCCAGTAAAGGGACAGGGCTCAATCAGCCCCAGCATTTT. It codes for CASKGTGLNQPQHF.

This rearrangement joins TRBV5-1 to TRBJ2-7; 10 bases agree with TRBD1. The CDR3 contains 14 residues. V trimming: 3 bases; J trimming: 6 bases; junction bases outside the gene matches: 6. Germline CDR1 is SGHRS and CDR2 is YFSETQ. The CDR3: CASSSQGTGAEQYF. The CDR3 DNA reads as TGCGCCAGCAGCTCACAGGGGACAGGGGCCGAGCAGTACTTC.

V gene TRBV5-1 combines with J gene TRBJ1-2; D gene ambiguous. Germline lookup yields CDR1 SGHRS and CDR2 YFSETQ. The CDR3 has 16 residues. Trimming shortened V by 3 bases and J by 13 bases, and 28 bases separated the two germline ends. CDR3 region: CASSYMPPSAGEYLTF. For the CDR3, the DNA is TGCGCCAGCAGCTATATGCCCCCGTCGGCAGGTGAATATCTCACCTTC. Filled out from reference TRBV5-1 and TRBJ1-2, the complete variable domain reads KAGVTQTPRYLIKTRGQQVTLSCSPISGHRSVSWYQQTPGQGLQFLFEYFSETQRNKGNFPGRFSGRQFSNSRSEMNVSTLELGDSALYLCASSYMPPSAGEYLTFGSGTRLTVV.

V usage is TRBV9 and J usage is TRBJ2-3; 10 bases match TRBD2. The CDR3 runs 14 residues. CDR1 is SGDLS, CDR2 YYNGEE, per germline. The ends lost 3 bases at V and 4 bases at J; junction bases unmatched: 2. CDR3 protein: CASSEGLAPDTQYF. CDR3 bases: TGTGCCAGCAGCGAGGGACTAGCGCCAGATACGCAGTATTTT.

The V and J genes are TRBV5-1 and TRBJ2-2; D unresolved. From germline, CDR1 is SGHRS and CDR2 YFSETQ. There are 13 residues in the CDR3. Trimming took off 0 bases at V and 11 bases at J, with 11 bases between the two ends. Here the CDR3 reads CASSLGAPGELFF. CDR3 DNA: TGCGCCAGCAGCTTGGGCGCCCCAGGAGAGCTGTTTTTT. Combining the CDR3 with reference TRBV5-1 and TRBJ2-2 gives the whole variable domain KAGVTQTPRYLIKTRGQQVTLSCSPISGHRSVSWYQQTPGQGLQFLFEYFSETQRNKGNFPGRFSGRQFSNSRSEMNVSTLELGDSALYLCASSLGAPGELFFGEGSRLTVL.

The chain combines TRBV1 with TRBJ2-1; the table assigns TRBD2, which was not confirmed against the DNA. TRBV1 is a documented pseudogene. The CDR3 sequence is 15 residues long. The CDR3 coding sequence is TGCACCAGCACCCCTAGCGGGAGGGCAATCAATGAGCAGTTCTTC. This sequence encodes CTSTPSGRAINEQFF.

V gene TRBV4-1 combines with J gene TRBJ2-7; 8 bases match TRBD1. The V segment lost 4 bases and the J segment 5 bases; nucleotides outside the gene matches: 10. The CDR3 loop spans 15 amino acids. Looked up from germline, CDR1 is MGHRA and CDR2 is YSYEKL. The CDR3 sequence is CASSPLRQGSHEQYF. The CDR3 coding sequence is TGCGCCAGCAGCCCCCTCCGACAGGGGTCTCACGAGCAGTACTTC.

DNA of the CDR3: TGTGCCAGCAGCTTAGCGGGCGGGACAGATACGCAGTATTTT. Translated: CASSLAGGTDTQYF. V and J are TRBV7-9 and TRBJ2-3, with D possibly being TRBD2 (5 bases). Trimming took off 0 bases at V and 3 bases at J, with 7 bases between the two ends. CDR3 length equals 14 residues. Per the germline V gene, CDR1 is SEHNR and CDR2 is FQNEAQ (reference sequence).

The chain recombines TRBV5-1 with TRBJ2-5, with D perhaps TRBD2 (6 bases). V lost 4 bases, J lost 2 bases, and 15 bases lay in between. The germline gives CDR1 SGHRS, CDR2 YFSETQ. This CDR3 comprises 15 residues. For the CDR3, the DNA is TGCGCCAGCAGCCCCGGGACTTTACAACAAGAGACCCAGTACTTC. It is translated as CASSPGTLQQETQYF.

CDR3 nucleotide sequence: TGTGCCAGCAGCTTAGTAGCATCGGCTAGCGGAAGAACCTACGAGCAGTACTTC. This codes for CASSLVASASGRTYEQYF. The chain uses TRBV7-8 and TRBJ2-7; 7 nucleotides line up with TRBD2. V shed 1 base and J 2 bases; nucleotides not matched to a gene: 14. From germline, CDR1 is SGHVS and CDR2 FQNEAQ. The CDR3 has 18 residues.

CDR3 loop: CASSIGKLRATGELFF. CDR3 nucleotide sequence: TGTGCCAGTAGTATAGGAAAACTACGAGCCACCGGGGAGCTGTTTTTT. This chain uses TRBV19 with TRBJ2-2, with D unresolved. Germline CDR1 is LNHDA and CDR2 is SQIVND (reference sequence). The CDR3 length is 16 residues. Trimming removed 1 base from V and 4 bases from J, with 13 bases in between.

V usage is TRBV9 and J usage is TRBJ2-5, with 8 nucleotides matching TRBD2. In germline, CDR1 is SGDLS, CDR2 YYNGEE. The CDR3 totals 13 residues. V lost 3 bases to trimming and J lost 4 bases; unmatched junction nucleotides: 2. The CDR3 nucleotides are TGTGCCAGCAGCGCCGGACTAGCAGAGACCCAGTACTTC. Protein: CASSAGLAETQYF.